This TCR beta chain is from a study of blood T cell repertoires in COVID-19. Across the study: Researchers got acute and convalescent COVID-19 samples from the United States, Italy and Spain. In each case, the material was cDNA or gDNA derived from T cells, B-cell-depleted T cells, or PBMCs.

Original handling: Estimation of nucleated cell counts relied on the amplification of reference gene primers. Profiled with immunoSEQ multiplex PCR; TCRdb holds only in-frame clones, not every one. The DNA gave D and trimming, while V, J and clone size come from that table. The sample includes some 150,000 clones, 85% to 90% of them seen just once. The sequence was obtained from a woman in her 40s with acute or convalescent COVID-19. The sample taken for sequencing was peripheral blood.

The DNA for the CDR3 is TGTGCCAGCAGTGAATACTTAGGACAGGGGATTTCACCCCTCCACTTT. Its protein product is CASSEYLGQGISPLHF. This sequence joins TRBV6-1 and TRBJ1-6; TRBD1 agrees at 9 bases. The V gene end was trimmed by 2 bases and the J gene end by 9 bases; junction bases not matched to a gene: 8. The CDR3 runs to 16 residues. Germline V gives CDR1 MNHNS, CDR2 SASEGT.